This TCR beta chain was observed in a study of T cell responses to AZD1222 COVID-19 vaccine. Study outcomes and limitations: Breadth and depth of Spike-specific TCRs rose after two AZD1222 doses.

The CDR3 spans 14 residues. CDR1 and CDR2 from the germline V gene are SGHRS and YFSETQ. The germline V and J ends were trimmed by 3 bases and 6 bases, with 10 bases remaining between them. The assay was immunoSEQ multiplex PCR, and TCRdb's table has in-frame clones only and misses some. The table lists around 95,000 clones, about nine tenths of them singletons. As concerns this clone: Its target is unknown.

This receptor was obtained from an adult in good health. Source: peripheral blood, taken on day 0 of AZD1222 vaccination. The chain carries TRBV5-1 and TRBJ1-6; D ambiguous. CDR3 in amino acids: CASSSAWGNSPLHF. CDR3 sequence (DNA): TGCGCCAGCAGCTCCGCCTGGGGTAATTCACCCCTCCACTTT.